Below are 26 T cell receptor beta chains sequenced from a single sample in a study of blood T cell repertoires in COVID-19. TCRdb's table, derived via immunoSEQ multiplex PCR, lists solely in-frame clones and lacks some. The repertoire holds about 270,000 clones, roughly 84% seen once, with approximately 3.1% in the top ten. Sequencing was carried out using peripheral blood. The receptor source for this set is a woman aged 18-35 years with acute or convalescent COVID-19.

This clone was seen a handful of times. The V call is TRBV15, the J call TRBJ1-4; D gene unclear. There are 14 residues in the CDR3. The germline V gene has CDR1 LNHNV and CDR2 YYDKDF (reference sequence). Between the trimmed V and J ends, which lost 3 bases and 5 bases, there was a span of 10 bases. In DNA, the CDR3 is TGTGCCACCAGCAGGCCGAACAGAAATGAAAAACTGTTTTTT. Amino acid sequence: CATSRPNRNEKLFF.

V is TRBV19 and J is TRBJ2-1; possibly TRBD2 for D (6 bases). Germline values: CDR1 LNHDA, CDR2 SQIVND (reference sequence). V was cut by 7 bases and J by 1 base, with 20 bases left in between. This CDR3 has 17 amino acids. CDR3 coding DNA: TGTGCCAGTACGGGACGAGAATCGGGAGTTTCCTACAATGAGCAGTTCTTC. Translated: CASTGRESGVSYNEQFF.

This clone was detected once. Written as DNA, the CDR3 is TGTGCCAGCAGATCCCCGGGGGTTCGGGAGCAGTACTTC. Encoded protein: CASRSPGVREQYF. The chain has TRBV28 and TRBJ2-7, with D possibly TRBD2 on 6 matching bases. CDR1 and CDR2 (germline): MDHEN, SYDVKM. Trimming cost V 6 bases and J 7 bases, with 16 bases left between them. The length of the CDR3 is 13 residues.

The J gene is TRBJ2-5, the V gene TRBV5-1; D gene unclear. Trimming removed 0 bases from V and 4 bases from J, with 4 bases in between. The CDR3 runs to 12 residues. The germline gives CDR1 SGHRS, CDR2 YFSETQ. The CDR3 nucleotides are TGCGCCAGCAGCTTGGCCGGAGAGACCCAGTACTTC. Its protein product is CASSLAGETQYF.

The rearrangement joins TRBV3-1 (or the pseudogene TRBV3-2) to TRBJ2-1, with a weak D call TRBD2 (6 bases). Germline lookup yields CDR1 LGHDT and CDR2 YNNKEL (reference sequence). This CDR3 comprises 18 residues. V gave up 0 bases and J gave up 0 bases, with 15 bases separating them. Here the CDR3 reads CASSQDLRGRDSYNEQFF. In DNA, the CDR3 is TGTGCCAGCAGCCAAGATCTACGAGGGCGGGACTCCTACAATGAGCAGTTCTTC.

The CDR3 nucleotides are TGCGCCAGCAGCCAAGAATTTTTTAAAGGGGTGGAGAACACTGAAGCTTTCTTT. Protein sequence: CASSQEFFKGVENTEAFF. The chain recombines TRBV4-1 with TRBJ1-1; the D gene is possibly TRBD1 (5 bases). Germline V gene lookup returns CDR1 MGHRA and CDR2 YSYEKL. With 0 bases removed from V and 1 base from J, the gap between germline ends came to 18 bases. The CDR3 length is 18 residues.

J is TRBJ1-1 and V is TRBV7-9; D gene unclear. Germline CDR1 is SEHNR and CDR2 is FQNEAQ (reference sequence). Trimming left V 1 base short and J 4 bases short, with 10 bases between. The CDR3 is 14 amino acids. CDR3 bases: TGTGCCAGCAGCTTAGACGGGTTCGGCACTGAAGCTTTCTTT. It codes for CASSLDGFGTEAFF. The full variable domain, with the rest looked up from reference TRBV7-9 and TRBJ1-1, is DTGVSQNPRHKITKRGQNVTFRCDPISEHNRLYWYRQTLGQGPEFLTYFQNEAQLEKSRLLSDRFSAERPKGSFSTLEIQRTEQGDSAMYLCASSLDGFGTEAFFGQGTRLTVV.

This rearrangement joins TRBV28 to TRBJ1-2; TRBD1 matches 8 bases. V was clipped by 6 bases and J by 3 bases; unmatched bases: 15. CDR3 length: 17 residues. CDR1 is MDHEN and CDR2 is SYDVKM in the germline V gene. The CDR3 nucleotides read TGTGCCAGCAGCAACTTGAATGGCCAGGGGGCGGACTATGGCTACACCTTC. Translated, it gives CASSNLNGQGADYGYTF.

CDR3 amino acids: CSVMDTGTGNTIYF. The CDR3 DNA reads as TGCAGCGTCATGGACACAGGTACTGGAAACACCATATATTTT. The chain employs TRBV29-1 and TRBJ1-3, with D possibly being TRBD1 (5 bases). Germline-derived CDR1 and CDR2 are SQVTM and ANQGSEA. V lost 6 bases, J lost 2 bases, and 14 bases lay in between. The CDR3 spans 14 residues.

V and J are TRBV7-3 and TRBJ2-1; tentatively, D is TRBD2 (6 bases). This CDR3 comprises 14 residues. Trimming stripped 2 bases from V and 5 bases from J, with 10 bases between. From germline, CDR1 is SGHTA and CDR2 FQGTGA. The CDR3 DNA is TGTGCCAGCAGCTTAGGGGACTTCAACAATGAGCAGTTCTTC. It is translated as CASSLGDFNNEQFF.

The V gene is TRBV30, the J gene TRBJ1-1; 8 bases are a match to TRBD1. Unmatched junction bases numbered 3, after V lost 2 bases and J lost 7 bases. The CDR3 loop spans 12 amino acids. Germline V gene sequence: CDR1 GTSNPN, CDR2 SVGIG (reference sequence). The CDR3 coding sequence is TGTGCCTGGAGTCTGACAGGGGATGAAGCTTTCTTT. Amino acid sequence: CAWSLTGDEAFF. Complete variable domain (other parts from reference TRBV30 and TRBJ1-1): SQTIHQWPATLVQPVGSPLSLECTVEGTSNPNLYWYRQAAGRGLQLLFYSVGIGQISSEVPQNLSASRPQDRQFILSSKKLLLSDSGFYLCAWSLTGDEAFFGQGTRLTVV.

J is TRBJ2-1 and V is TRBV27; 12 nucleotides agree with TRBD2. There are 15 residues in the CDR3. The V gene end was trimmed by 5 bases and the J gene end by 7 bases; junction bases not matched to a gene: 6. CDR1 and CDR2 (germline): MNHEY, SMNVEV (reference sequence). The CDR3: CASSLLAGGRNEQFF. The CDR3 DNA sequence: TGTGCCAGCAGTCTTCTAGCGGGAGGGAGGAATGAGCAGTTCTTC.

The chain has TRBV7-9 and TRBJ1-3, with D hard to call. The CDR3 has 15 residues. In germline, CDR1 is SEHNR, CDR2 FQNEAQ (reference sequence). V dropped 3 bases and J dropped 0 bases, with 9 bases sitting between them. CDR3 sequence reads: CASSLRASSGNTIYF. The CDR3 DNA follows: TGTGCCAGCAGCTTGAGGGCAAGCTCTGGAAACACCATATATTTT.

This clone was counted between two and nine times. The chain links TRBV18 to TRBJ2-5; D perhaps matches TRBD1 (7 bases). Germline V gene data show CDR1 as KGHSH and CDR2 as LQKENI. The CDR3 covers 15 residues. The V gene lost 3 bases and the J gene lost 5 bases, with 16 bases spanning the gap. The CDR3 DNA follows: TGTGCCAGCTCACCCCGGGGGACAGCTTGGGAGACCCAGTACTTC. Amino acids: CASSPRGTAWETQYF.

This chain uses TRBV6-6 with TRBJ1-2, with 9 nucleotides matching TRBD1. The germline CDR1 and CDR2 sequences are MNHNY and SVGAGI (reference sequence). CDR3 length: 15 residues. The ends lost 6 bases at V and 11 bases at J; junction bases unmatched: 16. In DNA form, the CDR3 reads TGTGCCAGCAGATCGAGGACAGGGGAAGGTTTTAGATACACCTTC. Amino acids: CASRSRTGEGFRYTF.

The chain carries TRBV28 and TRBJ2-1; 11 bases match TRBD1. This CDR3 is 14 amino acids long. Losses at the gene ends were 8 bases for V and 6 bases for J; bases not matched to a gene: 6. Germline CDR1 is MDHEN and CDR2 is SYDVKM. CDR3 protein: CASQTGTGGNEQFF. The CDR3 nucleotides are TGTGCCAGCCAAACCGGGACAGGGGGCAATGAGCAGTTCTTC.

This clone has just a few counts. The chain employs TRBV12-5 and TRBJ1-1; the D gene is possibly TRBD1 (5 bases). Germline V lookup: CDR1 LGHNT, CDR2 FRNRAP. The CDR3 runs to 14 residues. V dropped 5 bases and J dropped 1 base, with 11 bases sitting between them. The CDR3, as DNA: TGTGCTAGTGGTCCCGACAGAAGGAACACTGAAGCTTTCTTT. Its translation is CASGPDRRNTEAFF.

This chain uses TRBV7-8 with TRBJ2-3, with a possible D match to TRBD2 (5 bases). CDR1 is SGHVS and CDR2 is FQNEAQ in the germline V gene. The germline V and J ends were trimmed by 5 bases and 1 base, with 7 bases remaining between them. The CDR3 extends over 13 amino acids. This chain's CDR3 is CASSRTGTDTQYF. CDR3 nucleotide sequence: TGTGCCAGCAGCCGGACTGGCACAGATACGCAGTATTTT.

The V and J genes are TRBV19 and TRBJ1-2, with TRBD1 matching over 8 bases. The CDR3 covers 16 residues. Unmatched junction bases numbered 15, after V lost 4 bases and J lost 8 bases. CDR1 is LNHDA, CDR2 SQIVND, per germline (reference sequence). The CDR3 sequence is CASSTGTAGGAFGYTF. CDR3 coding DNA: TGTGCCAGTAGTACGGGGACGGCAGGGGGCGCTTTCGGCTACACCTTC.

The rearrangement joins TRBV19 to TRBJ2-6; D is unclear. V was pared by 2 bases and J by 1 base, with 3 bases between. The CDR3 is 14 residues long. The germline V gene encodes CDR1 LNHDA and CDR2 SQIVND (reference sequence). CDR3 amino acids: CASSIQSGANVLTF. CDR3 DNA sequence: TGTGCCAGTAGTATACAGTCTGGGGCCAACGTCCTGACTTTC. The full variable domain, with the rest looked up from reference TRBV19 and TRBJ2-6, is DGGITQSPKYLFRKEGQNVTLSCEQNLNHDAMYWYRQDPGQGLRLIYYSQIVNDFQKGDIAEGYSVSREKKESFPLTVTSAQKNPTAFYLCASSIQSGANVLTFGAGSRLTVL.

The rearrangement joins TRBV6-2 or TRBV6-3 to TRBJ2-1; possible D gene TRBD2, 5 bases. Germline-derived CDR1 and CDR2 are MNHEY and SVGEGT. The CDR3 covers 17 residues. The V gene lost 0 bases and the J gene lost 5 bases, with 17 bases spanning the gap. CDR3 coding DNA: TGTGCCAGCAGTTACTCGAGTAGGCTAGCTGGCAACAATGAGCAGTTCTTC. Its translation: CASSYSSRLAGNNEQFF.

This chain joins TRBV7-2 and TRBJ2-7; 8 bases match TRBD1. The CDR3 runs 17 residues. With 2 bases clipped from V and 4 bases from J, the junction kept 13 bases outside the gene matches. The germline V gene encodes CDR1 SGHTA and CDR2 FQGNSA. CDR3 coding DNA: TGTGCCAGCAGCTTAAATGCCCAGGGGGCGTTTCGGTACGAGCAGTACTTC. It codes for CASSLNAQGAFRYEQYF.

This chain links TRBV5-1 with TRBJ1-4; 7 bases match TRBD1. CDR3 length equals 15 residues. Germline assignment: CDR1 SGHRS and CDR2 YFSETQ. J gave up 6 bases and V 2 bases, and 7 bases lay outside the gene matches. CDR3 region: CASSLGGTGDEKLFF. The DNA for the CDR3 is TGCGCCAGCAGCTTAGGTGGAACAGGGGATGAAAAACTGTTTTTT.

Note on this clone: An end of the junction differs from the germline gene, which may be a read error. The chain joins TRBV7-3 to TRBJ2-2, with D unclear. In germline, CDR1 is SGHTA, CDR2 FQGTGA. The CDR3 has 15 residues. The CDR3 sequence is CASSLTLSNTGELFF. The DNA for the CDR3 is TGTGCCAGCAGTTTAACACTGTCGAACACCGGGGAGCTGTTTTTT.

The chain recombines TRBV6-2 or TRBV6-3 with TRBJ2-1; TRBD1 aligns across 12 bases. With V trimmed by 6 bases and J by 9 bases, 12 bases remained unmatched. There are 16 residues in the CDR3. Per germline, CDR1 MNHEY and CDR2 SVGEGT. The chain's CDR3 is CASSLGRDRGLVEQFF. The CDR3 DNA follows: TGTGCCAGCAGCCTAGGCAGGGACAGGGGGCTGGTTGAGCAGTTCTTC.

CDR3 amino acids: CASSQSGGVTLDYGYTF. CDR3 coding DNA: TGTGCCAGCAGCCAGTCCGGCGGGGTGACTTTGGACTATGGCTACACCTTC. The rearrangement joins TRBV7-8 to TRBJ1-2; D unresolved. The ends were cut back, 5 bases at V and 3 bases at J, with 22 bases in the middle. From germline, CDR1 is SGHVS and CDR2 FQNEAQ. The CDR3 spans 17 residues. Full variable domain (remainder filled in from reference TRBV7-8 and TRBJ1-2): GAGVSQSPRYKVAKRGQDVALRCDPISGHVSLFWYQQALGQGPEFLTYFQNEAQLDKSGLPSDRFFAERPEGSVSTLKIQRTQQEDSAVYLCASSQSGGVTLDYGYTFGSGTRLTVV.